At least ten counts were recorded for the clone carrying this T cell receptor beta chain. Its matching antigen is unknown. Germline assignment: CDR1 MNHEY and CDR2 SVGEGT. The CDR3 spans 16 residues. After removal of 0 bases from V and 2 bases from J, the junction contained 4 bases not matched to a gene. It was uncontrolled infection, other autoimmune disease, pregnancy or lactation that excluded patients. This entry comes from a study of T cells in Graves' hyperthyroidism and ophthalmopathy. Turning to the study itself: The initial diagnosis was the point when peripheral blood was collected, ahead of any treatment. Whole-study results and caveats: In simple terms, a model built on 13 V-J features told ophthalmopathy apart from stable hyperthyroidism. Blood also contained most expanded thyroid clonotypes above 0.001.

RNA transcripts provided the source from which TCR beta CDR3 regions were amplified. During a first-round RT-PCR of the TCR CDR3, the HTBI primer set was used. TCRdb used MiXCR to reprocess the multiplex PCR reads, holding one entry per CDR3 protein. This sample has about 180,000 distinct CDR3 sequences, with about a sixth found just once. The chain employs TRBV6-2 or TRBV6-3 and TRBJ2-3; 8 positions match TRBD2. The sequenced sample consisted of blood. This sequence was found in a woman aged 45-59 years with Graves' hyperthyroidism. CDR3 loop: CASSYSKRGTTDTQYF. DNA of the CDR3: TGTGCCAGCAGTTACTCCAAGCGGGGGACCACAGATACGCAGTATTTT.